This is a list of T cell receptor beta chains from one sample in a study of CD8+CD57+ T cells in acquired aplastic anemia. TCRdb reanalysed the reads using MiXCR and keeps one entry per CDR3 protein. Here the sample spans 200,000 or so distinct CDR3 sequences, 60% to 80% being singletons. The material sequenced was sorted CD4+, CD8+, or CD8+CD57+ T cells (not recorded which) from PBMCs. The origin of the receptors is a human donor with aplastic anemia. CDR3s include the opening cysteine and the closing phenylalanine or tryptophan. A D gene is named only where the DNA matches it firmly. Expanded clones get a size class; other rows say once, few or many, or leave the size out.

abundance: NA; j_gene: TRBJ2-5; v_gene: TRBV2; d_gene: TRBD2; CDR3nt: TGTGCCAGCAGGGCCGGACTAGCGGGCTCGTTTAACCAAGAGACCCAGAACTTC; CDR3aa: CASRAGLAGSFNQETQNF
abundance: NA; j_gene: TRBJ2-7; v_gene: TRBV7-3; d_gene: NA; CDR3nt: TGTGCCAGCAGTTTGGTGGGCAGTAGCTCCTACGAGCAGTACTTC; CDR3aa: CASSLVGSSSYEQYF
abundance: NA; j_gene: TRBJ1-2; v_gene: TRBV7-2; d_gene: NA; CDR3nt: TGTGCCAGCAGCTTATGGTTCCCCTCTAGGGCAGACTATGGCTACACCTTC; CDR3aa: CASSLWFPSRADYGYTF
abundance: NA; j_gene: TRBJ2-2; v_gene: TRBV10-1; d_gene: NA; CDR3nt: TGTGCCATCAGTGACTCCAGCAAGCCCTCCCCCGGGGAGCTGTTTTTT; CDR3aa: CAISDSSKPSPGELFF
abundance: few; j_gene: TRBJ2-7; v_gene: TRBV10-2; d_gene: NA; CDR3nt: TGCGCCAGCGCTCAGGGGACCCTCGAGCAGTACTTC; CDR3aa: CASAQGTLEQYF
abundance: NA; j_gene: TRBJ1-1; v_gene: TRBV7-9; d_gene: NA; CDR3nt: TGTGCCAGCAGCTTGACAGAGAACACTGGAGCTTTCTTT; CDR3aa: CASSLTENTGAFF
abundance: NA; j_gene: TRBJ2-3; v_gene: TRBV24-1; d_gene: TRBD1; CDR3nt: TGTGCCAGTAGTGCCGGGACAGGGGTTCCCGATACGCAGTATTTT; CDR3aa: CASSAGTGVPDTQYF
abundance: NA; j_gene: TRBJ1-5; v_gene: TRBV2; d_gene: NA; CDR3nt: TGTGCCAGCAGTCAAGACAGAAGCAATCAGCCCCAGCATTTT; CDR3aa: CASSQDRSNQPQHF
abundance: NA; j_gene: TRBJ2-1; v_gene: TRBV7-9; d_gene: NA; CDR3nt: TGTGCCAGCAGTTCAACAGGGCTGCCTTCCTACAATGAGCAGTTCTTC; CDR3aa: CASSSTGLPSYNEQFF
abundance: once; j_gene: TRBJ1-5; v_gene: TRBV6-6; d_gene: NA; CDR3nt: TGTGCCAGCAGTTATCCCGCGAATCAGCCCCAGCATTTT; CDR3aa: CASSYPANQPQHF
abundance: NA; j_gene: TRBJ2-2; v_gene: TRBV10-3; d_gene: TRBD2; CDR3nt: TGTGCCATCAAGCTAGCGGAAAACACCGGGGAGCTGTTTTTT; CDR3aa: CAIKLAENTGELFF
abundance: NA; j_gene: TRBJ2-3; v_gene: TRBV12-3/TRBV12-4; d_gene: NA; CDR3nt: TGTGCCAGCAGTTTAGGGCGGGTTGGAGCAGATACGCAGTATTTT; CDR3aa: CASSLGRVGADTQYF
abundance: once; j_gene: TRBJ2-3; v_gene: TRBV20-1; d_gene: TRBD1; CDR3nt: TGCAGTGCCCCACCTAGGACAGGGGATGTAGATACGCAGTATTTT; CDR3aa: CSAPPRTGDVDTQYF
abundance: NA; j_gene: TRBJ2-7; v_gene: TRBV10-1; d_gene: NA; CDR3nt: TGCGCCAGCAGTGATCGCCGGGCGGAGAACTTC; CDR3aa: CASSDRRAENF
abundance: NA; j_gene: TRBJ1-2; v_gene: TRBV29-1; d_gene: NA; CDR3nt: TGCAGCGTTGATGGGGCCTATGGCTACACCTTC; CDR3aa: CSVDGAYGYTF
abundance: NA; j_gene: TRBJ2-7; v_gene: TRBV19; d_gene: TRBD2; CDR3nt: TGTGCCAGTAGGAGCGGGGGAGGCGAGCAGTACTTC; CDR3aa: CASRSGGGEQYF
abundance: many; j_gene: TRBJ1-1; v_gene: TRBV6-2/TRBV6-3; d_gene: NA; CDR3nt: TGTGCCAGCAGTTACCCGATGCTAAGCCACACTGAAGCTTTCTTT; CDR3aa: CASSYPMLSHTEAFF
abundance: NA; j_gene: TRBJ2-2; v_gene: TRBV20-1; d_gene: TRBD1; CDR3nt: TGCAGTGCTACGCAGGGGGCGAACACCGGGGAGCTGTTTTTT; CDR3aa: CSATQGANTGELFF
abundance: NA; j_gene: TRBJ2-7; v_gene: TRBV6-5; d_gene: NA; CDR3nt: TGTGCCAGCAGTACCGGATTTCGGGACCGAACCTACGAGCAGTACTTC; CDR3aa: CASSTGFRDRTYEQYF
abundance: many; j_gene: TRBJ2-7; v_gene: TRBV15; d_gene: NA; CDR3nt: TGTGCCACCGACGAACAGGGATTCGACGAGCAGTACTTC; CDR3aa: CATDEQGFDEQYF
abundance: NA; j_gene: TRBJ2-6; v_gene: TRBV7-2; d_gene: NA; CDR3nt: TGTGCCAGCAGCTTAGAAGGGAAGCCTGGGGCCAACGTCCTGACTTTC; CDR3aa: CASSLEGKPGANVLTF
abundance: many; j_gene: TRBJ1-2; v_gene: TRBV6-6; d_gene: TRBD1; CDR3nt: TGTGCCAGCAGTCCAATTACAGGGGGTAATGGCTACACCTTC; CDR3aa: CASSPITGGNGYTF
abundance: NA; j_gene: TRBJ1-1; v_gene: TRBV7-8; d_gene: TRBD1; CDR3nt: TGTGCCAGCAACCCCGGACAGGCCGTGAACACTGAAGCTTTCTTT; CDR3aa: CASNPGQAVNTEAFF
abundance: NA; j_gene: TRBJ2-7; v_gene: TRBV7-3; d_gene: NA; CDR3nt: TGTGCCAGCAGTCCCGGGCTATACGAGCAGTACTTC; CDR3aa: CASSPGLYEQYF
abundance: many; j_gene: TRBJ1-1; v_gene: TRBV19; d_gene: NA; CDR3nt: TGTGCCAGTAGTATAGCCGGGGGGATCTCTATTGATCCTGAAGCTTTCTTT; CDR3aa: CASSIAGGISIDPEAFF
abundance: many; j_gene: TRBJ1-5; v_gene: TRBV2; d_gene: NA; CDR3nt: TGTGCCAGTCAGGACACCAATCAGCCCCAGCATTTT; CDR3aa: CASQDTNQPQHF
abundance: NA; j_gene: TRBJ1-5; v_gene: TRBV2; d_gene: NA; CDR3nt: TGTGCCAGCAAGGATTATAGCAATCAGCCCCAGCATTTT; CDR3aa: CASKDYSNQPQHF
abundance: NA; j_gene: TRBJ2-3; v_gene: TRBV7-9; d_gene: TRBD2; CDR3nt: TGTGCCAGCAGACGGACTAGCGGGAGAGGAGATACGCAGTATTTT; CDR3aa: CASRRTSGRGDTQYF
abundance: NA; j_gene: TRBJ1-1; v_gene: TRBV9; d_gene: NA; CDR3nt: TGTGCCAGCAGCGTGTCCCCGAACACTGAAGCTTTCTTT; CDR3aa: CASSVSPNTEAFF
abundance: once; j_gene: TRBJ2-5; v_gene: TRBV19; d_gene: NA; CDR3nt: TGTGCCAGTAGTAGGGGGAGTAGTGGCGAGACCCAGTACTTC; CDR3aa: CASSRGSSGETQYF
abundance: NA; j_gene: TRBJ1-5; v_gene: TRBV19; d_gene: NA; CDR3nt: TGTGCCAGTAGCGACAGCGACTATAGCAATCAGCCCCAGCATTTT; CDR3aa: CASSDSDYSNQPQHF
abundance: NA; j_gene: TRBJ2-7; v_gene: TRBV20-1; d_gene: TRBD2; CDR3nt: TGCAGTGCCGACAGCGGGGGCCTATCCTACGAGCAGTACTTC; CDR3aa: CSADSGGLSYEQYF
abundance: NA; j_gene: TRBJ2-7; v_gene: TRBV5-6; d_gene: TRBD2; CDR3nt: TGTGCCAGCAGCTTGGCGCCGGGACTAGCGGTGGGGGAGCAGTACTTC; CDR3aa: CASSLAPGLAVGEQYF
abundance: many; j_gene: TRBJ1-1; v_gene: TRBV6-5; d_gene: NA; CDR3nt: TGTGCCAGCAGTTACTCGTACGGGGGAAACACTGAAGCTTTCTTT; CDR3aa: CASSYSYGGNTEAFF
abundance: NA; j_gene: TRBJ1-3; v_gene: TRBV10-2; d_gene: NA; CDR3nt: TGCGCCAGCAGTGGAACGAGCTCTGGAAACACCATATATTTT; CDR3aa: CASSGTSSGNTIYF
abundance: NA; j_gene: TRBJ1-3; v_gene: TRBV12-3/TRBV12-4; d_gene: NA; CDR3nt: TGTGCCAGCAGTTTAGGCATCTCTGGAAACACCATATATTTT; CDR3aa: CASSLGISGNTIYF
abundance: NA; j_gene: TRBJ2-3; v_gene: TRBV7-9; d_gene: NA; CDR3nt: TGTGCCAGCAGCTTCCCGGACACAGATACGCAGTATTTT; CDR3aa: CASSFPDTDTQYF
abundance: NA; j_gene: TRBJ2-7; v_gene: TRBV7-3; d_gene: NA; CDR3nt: TGTGCCAGCAGCTTAACAGGGGGCTCCTACGAGCAGTACTTC; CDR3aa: CASSLTGGSYEQYF
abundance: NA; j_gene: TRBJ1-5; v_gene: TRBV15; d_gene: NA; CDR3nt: TGTGCCACCAGCAGGACACAGGCCAGCAATCAGCCCCAGCATTTT; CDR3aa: CATSRTQASNQPQHF
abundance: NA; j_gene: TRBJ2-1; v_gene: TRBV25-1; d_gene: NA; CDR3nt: TGTGCCAGCAGTCAGGTAAACTCCTACAATGAGCAGTTCTTC; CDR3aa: CASSQVNSYNEQFF
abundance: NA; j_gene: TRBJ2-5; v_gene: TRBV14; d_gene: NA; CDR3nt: TGTGCCAGCAGCCAAGTAGGGGGTTGGGCTAGCGGTGGTTTGTACCAAGAGACCCAGTACTTC; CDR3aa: CASSQVGGWASGGLYQETQYF